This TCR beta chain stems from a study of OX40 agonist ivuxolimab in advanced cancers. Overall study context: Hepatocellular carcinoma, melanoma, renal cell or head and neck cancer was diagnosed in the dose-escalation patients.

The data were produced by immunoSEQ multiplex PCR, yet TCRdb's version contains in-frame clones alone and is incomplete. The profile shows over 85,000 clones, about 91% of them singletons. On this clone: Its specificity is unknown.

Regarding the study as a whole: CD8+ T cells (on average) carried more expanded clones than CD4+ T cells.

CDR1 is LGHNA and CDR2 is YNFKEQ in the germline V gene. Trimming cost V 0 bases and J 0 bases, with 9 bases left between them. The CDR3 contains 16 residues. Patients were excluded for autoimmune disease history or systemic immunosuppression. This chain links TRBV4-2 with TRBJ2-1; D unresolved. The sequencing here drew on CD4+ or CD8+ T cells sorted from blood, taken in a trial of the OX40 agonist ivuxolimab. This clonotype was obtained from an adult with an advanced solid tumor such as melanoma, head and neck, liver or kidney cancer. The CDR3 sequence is CASSQDVGYSYNEQFF. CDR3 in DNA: TGTGCCAGCAGCCAAGATGTCGGCTACTCCTACAATGAGCAGTTCTTC.